This TCR beta chain was identified during a study of long-term antiretroviral therapy in people with HIV. At survey level, the immunoSEQ assay was run in its v3.0 version. TCRdb's table, derived via immunoSEQ multiplex PCR, lists solely in-frame clones and lacks some. This table has about 28,000 clones, 90% to 95% appearing once. With 1 base removed from V and 6 bases from J, the gap between germline ends came to 9 bases. CDR1 and CDR2 (germline): SGHDT, YYEEEE. The CDR3 covers 13 residues. This material consisted of unsorted PBMCs, taken 6 to 6.5 years after starting antiretroviral therapy. V gene TRBV5-6 combines with J gene TRBJ2-3; D call uncertain. The sequence derives from a man aged 30 to 45 with HIV. In DNA, the CDR3 is TGTGCCAGCAGCTTGCAGCTGGTGGATACGCAGTATTTT. Its translation is CASSLQLVDTQYF.